These T cell receptor beta chains were read from a single sample in a study of cytomegalovirus exposure and HLA in healthy donors. Clones were sequenced by immunoSEQ multiplex PCR, and TCRdb holds only the in-frame ones, with some missing. The table shows 80,000 to 95,000 clones, with 81% occurring only once. Sequenced input: PBMCs. These receptors all come from a woman in her 30s in good health and CMV-seronegative. Each CDR3 is given with its conserved first and last residue. The D gene is left open where the match is weak. Not every row has a clone size; where given, it reads once, few, many or a size class.

clone size | J gene | D gene | V gene | CDR3 length | CDR3 protein | CDR3 DNA
NA | TRBJ1-1 | NA | TRBV18 | 14 | CASSPQQGNTEAFF | TGTGCCAGCTCACCCCAACAGGGGAACACTGAAGCTTTCTTT
NA | TRBJ1-2 | NA | TRBV7-3 | 14 | CASSSGSANYGYTF | TGTGCCAGCAGCTCGGGATCAGCTAACTATGGCTACACCTTC
NA | TRBJ1-5 | NA | TRBV6-5 | 13 | CASKVANNQPQHF | TGTGCCAGCAAAGTCGCGAACAATCAGCCCCAGCATTTT
NA | TRBJ2-2 | TRBD2 | TRBV6-1 | 17 | CASSDGLAGRSTGELFF | TGTGCCAGCAGTGATGGACTAGCGGGAAGGAGCACCGGGGAGCTGTTTTTT
NA | TRBJ1-2 | NA | TRBV28 | 12 | CASSFWGDGYTF | TGTGCCAGCAGTTTTTGGGGGGATGGCTACACCTTC
NA | TRBJ2-5 | TRBD2 | TRBV9 | 14 | CASSALAGGETQYF | TGTGCCAGCAGCGCACTAGCGGGAGGGGAGACCCAGTACTTC
NA | TRBJ1-2 | TRBD1 | TRBV30 | 15 | CAWSVRGQSPYGYTF | TGTGCCTGGAGTGTACGGGGACAGAGCCCCTATGGCTACACCTTC
NA | TRBJ2-1 | NA | TRBV18 | 13 | CASSLSSYNEQFF | TGTGCCAGCTCACTTAGCTCCTACAATGAGCAGTTCTTC
NA | TRBJ1-5 | NA | TRBV18 | 16 | CASSPFSGALNQPQHF | TGTGCCAGCTCACCATTTAGCGGGGCCCTCAATCAGCCCCAGCATTTT
few | TRBJ2-5 | NA | TRBV10-2 | 13 | CASTSGTDETQYF | TGCGCCAGCACCTCCGGGACTGATGAGACCCAGTACTTC
NA | TRBJ2-7 | NA | TRBV10-3 | 12 | CAISTGRAEQYF | TGTGCCATCAGTACGGGCAGGGCCGAGCAGTACTTC
NA | TRBJ1-2 | NA | TRBV6-5 | 13 | CASSHRRDYGYTF | TGTGCCAGCAGCCACCGACGGGACTATGGCTACACCTTC
NA | TRBJ2-1 | TRBD1 | TRBV12-5 | 16 | CASGLAAGTGGNEQFF | TGTGCTAGTGGTTTGGCAGCCGGGACAGGGGGAAATGAGCAGTTCTTC
NA | TRBJ2-7 | NA | TRBV19 | 14 | CASSISARNYEQYF | TGTGCCAGTAGTATATCTGCCAGAAACTACGAGCAGTACTTC
few | TRBJ2-7 | NA | TRBV4-1 | 16 | CASSHPDRRNNYEQYF | TGCGCCAGCAGCCATCCCGACAGGAGAAACAACTACGAGCAGTACTTC
few | TRBJ2-7 | TRBD2 | TRBV4-2 | 14 | CASSRTSGDYEQYF | TGTGCCAGCAGCCGGACTAGCGGGGACTACGAGCAGTACTTC
NA | TRBJ2-7 | TRBD2 | TRBV27 | 15 | CASSLRLAGAYEQYF | TGTGCCAGCAGTTTAAGACTAGCGGGAGCTTACGAGCAGTACTTC
NA | TRBJ1-2 | NA | TRBV5-1 | 13 | CASNGGEPYGYTF | TGCGCCAGCAACGGGGGAGAACCCTATGGCTACACCTTC
NA | TRBJ2-3 | NA | TRBV27 | 16 | CASSLPDRGGVDTQYF | TGTGCCAGCAGTTTACCCGACAGGGGAGGGGTAGATACGCAGTATTTT
NA | TRBJ1-5 | TRBD1 | TRBV28 | 15 | CASSLPQGGNQPQHF | TGTGCCAGCAGTTTACCCCAGGGGGGCAATCAGCCCCAGCATTTT
NA | TRBJ2-5 | TRBD1 | TRBV5-1 | 13 | CASRTGGEETQYF | TGCGCCAGCAGGACAGGGGGCGAAGAGACCCAGTACTTC
NA | TRBJ2-3 | TRBD1 | TRBV14 | 20 | CASSLRSGTGLPFFTDTQYF | TGTGCCAGCAGCCTAAGATCCGGGACAGGGCTCCCTTTTTTCACAGATACGCAGTATTTT
NA | TRBJ2-7 | TRBD2 | TRBV2 | 16 | CASSEPTGLAGGVLFF | TGTGCCAGCAGTGAACCAACCGGACTAGCGGGAGGCGTCCTCTTCTTC
NA | TRBJ1-6 | NA | TRBV2 | 15 | CASTGKGFDNSPLHF | TGTGCCAGCACCGGAAAGGGGTTTGATAATTCACCCCTCCACTTT
NA | TRBJ2-7 | NA | TRBV4-1 | 13 | CASSQVGSYEQYF | TGCGCCAGCAGCCAAGTTGGTAGCTACGAGCAGTACTTC
NA | TRBJ2-3 | NA | TRBV29-1 | 11 | CSVYSTDTQYF | TGCAGCGTGTATAGCACAGATACGCAGTATTTT
NA | TRBJ2-7 | TRBD2 | TRBV11-2 | 15 | CASSLLKRGTYEQYF | TGTGCCAGCAGCTTACTTAAGCGGGGAACCTACGAGCAGTACTTC
NA | TRBJ1-3 | TRBD1 | TRBV6-4 | 16 | CASRGTGTNSGNTIYF | TGTGCCAGCAGGGGGACAGGAACCAACTCTGGAAACACCATATATTTT
NA | TRBJ2-7 | NA | TRBV6-5 | 13 | CASAHRATYEQYF | TGTGCCAGCGCCCACAGGGCAACCTACGAGCAGTACTTC
NA | TRBJ2-7 | NA | TRBV6-5 | 13 | CASSYGSTYEQYF | TGTGCCAGCAGTTACGGTAGCACCTACGAGCAGTACTTC
few | TRBJ1-1 | NA | TRBV5-4 | 13 | CASSLASGPEAFF | TGTGCCAGCAGCTTGGCCTCAGGGCCTGAAGCTTTCTTT
once | TRBJ1-1 | NA | TRBV7-9 | 15 | CASSLALTGGTEAFF | TGTGCCAGCAGCTTAGCGCTGACGGGGGGCACTGAAGCTTTCTTT
NA | TRBJ2-3 | TRBD2 | TRBV4-1 | 17 | CASRGRSGRGGTDTQYF | TGCGCCAGCAGGGGTCGTAGCGGGAGAGGCGGCACAGATACGCAGTATTTT
NA | TRBJ1-2 | TRBD1 | TRBV6-1 | 16 | CASSGGGVGAGYGYTF | TGTGCCAGCAGTGGAGGGGGCGTCGGGGCCGGCTATGGCTACACCTTC
NA | TRBJ2-7 | NA | TRBV7-2 | 13 | CATRPRGAYEQYF | TGTGCCACCCGGCCCAGGGGGGCGTACGAGCAGTACTTC
NA | TRBJ2-3 | TRBD2 | TRBV28 | 14 | CASSGLASTDTQYF | TGTGCCAGCAGCGGACTAGCGAGCACAGATACGCAGTATTTT
NA | TRBJ2-7 | NA | TRBV29-1 | 14 | CSVEEGSSTYEQYF | TGCAGCGTTGAAGAAGGGAGTAGTACGTACGAGCAGTACTTC
NA | TRBJ1-2 | NA | TRBV13 | 14 | CASSRRETAYGYTF | TGTGCCAGCAGCCGACGCGAGACAGCTTATGGCTACACCTTC
once | TRBJ2-2 | NA | TRBV7-3 | 14 | CASSLGQGTGELFF | TGTGCCAGCAGCTTAGGCCAGGGGACCGGGGAGCTGTTTTTT
NA | TRBJ1-1 | TRBD1 | TRBV7-2 | 14 | CASSPGQGAHEAFF | TGTGCCAGCAGCCCTGGACAGGGGGCGCATGAAGCTTTCTTT
NA | TRBJ1-1 | NA | TRBV29-1 | 9 | CSGGSEAFF | TGCAGCGGGGGCTCTGAAGCTTTCTTT
NA | TRBJ1-2 | TRBD1 | TRBV30 | 12 | CAWRTGGYGYTF | TGTGCCTGGAGGACAGGGGGCTATGGCTACACCTTC
NA | TRBJ2-7 | NA | TRBV5-1 | 13 | CASSFSQGAEQYF | TGCGCCAGCAGCTTCAGTCAGGGCGCCGAGCAGTACTTC
NA | TRBJ2-6 | NA | TRBV9 | 17 | CASSTHDRSSGANVLTF | TGTGCCAGCAGCACCCACGACAGAAGCTCTGGGGCCAACGTCCTGACTTTC
NA | TRBJ2-5 | TRBD2 | TRBV10-3 | 17 | CAIGGQEGLAGGETQYF | TGTGCCATAGGCGGACAGGAGGGACTAGCGGGAGGGGAGACCCAGTACTTC
NA | TRBJ2-3 | NA | TRBV29-1 | 12 | CSARTVTDTQYF | TGCAGCGCTCGGACTGTCACAGATACGCAGTATTTT
NA | TRBJ2-7 | NA | TRBV5-5 | 15 | CASSWQGGRVYEQYF | TGTGCCAGCAGCTGGCAAGGGGGAAGAGTATACGAGCAGTACTTC
NA | TRBJ2-7 | TRBD1 | TRBV5-6 | 16 | CASSFLSGTASYEQYF | TGTGCCAGCAGCTTCCTATCCGGGACAGCCTCCTACGAGCAGTACTTC
NA | TRBJ1-2 | TRBD1 | TRBV7-2 | 15 | CASSSTGVTDYGYTF | TGTGCCAGCAGCTCCACAGGGGTCACTGACTATGGCTACACCTTC
NA | TRBJ1-1 | TRBD1 | TRBV30 | 14 | CACPTRQGTTEAFF | TGTGCCTGCCCCACCCGACAGGGGACCACTGAAGCTTTCTTT
NA | TRBJ2-2 | TRBD2 | TRBV10-3 | 14 | CAIGGLAGTGELFF | TGTGCCATCGGCGGGCTAGCGGGGACCGGGGAGCTGTTTTTT
once | TRBJ2-5 | TRBD1 | TRBV28 | 15 | CASSIRQGQEETQYF | TGTGCCAGCAGTATCAGACAGGGGCAAGAAGAGACCCAGTACTTC
NA | TRBJ1-2 | TRBD1 | TRBV25-1 | 12 | CASSGAGGGYTF | TGTGCCAGCAGTGGGGCAGGGGGAGGCTACACCTTC
NA | TRBJ1-2 | NA | TRBV28 | 16 | CASTGGGPALFYGYTF | TGTGCCAGCACCGGCGGGGGGCCTGCCCTATTCTATGGCTACACCTTC
NA | TRBJ2-5 | TRBD1 | TRBV7-6 | 16 | CASSLARTGAGETQYF | TGTGCCAGCAGCTTAGCGCGGACAGGAGCTGGGGAGACCCAGTACTTC
few | TRBJ2-3 | TRBD2 | TRBV11-2 | 15 | CASSITSGRTDTQYF | TGTGCCAGCAGCATTACTAGCGGGAGAACAGATACGCAGTATTTT
NA | TRBJ1-5 | NA | TRBV28 | 14 | CASSSGMSNQPQHF | TGTGCCAGCAGCTCAGGGATGAGCAATCAGCCCCAGCATTTT
NA | TRBJ1-1 | TRBD1 | TRBV5-4 | 16 | CASRAGQGARAFEAFF | TGTGCCAGCAGGGCGGGACAGGGGGCGCGGGCGTTTGAAGCTTTCTTT